A single sample gave rise to the 10 T cell receptor beta chains below, sequenced in a study of molecular identifiers for immune sequencing clone quantification. MiXCR, run by TCRdb on the PCR reads, gives a single entry per CDR3 protein. Among approximately 670,000 distinct CDR3 sequences listed, 20% were seen once. The sample consisted of naive CD8+ T cells from blood, with Jurkat cell RNA spiked in. Subset in this sample: FACS-sorted CD8+CD4-CCR7+CD45RA+ naive T cells. These receptors all stem from a human donor in good health. Some libraries in this study had Jurkat cell RNA spiked in.

The sample holds many counts of this clonotype. The genes are TRBV11-2 and TRBJ2-4, with TRBD2 matching over 7 bases. The CDR3 is 15 amino acids. The germline V gene has CDR1 SGHAT and CDR2 FQNNGV. Trimming cost V 1 base and J 0 bases; bases outside gene matches: 0. CDR3 region: CASSLGGGAKNIQYF. Here the CDR3 DNA reads TGTGCCAGCAGCTTAGGCGGGGGAGCCAAAAACATTCAGTACTTC.

This chain uses TRBV29-1 with TRBJ2-1, with TRBD2 matching over 9 bases. V trimming: 1 base; J trimming: 0 bases; junction bases outside the gene matches: 10. The CDR3 is 18 amino acids. Germline lookup yields CDR1 SQVTM and CDR2 ANQGSEA. CDR3 sequence: CSVEGTGTSRGSYNEQFF. CDR3 DNA: TGCAGCGTTGAAGGAACTGGGACTAGCCGGGGCTCCTACAATGAGCAGTTCTTC.

This clonotype has a count of ten or more. This chain joins TRBV6-2 or TRBV6-3 and TRBJ2-1; the D gene is possibly TRBD2 (6 bases). The CDR3 covers 14 residues. Trimming removed 8 bases at V and 0 bases at J, with 11 bases between. Germline V lookup: CDR1 MNHEY, CDR2 SVGEGT. In DNA form, the CDR3 reads TGTGCCAGCTGTGGCGGGACCTCCTACAATGAGCAGTTCTTC. Translation: CASCGGTSYNEQFF.

The chain carries TRBV24-1 and TRBJ2-2; 11 bases agree with TRBD1. Germline CDR1 is KGHDR and CDR2 is SFDVKD. The CDR3 is 17 amino acids. The V segment lost 4 bases and the J segment 0 bases; nucleotides outside the gene matches: 3. CDR3 in amino acids: CATSEGQGAPNTGELFF. The DNA of the CDR3 is TGTGCCACCAGTGAAGGACAGGGGGCGCCGAACACCGGGGAGCTGTTTTTT.

Comments on this clonotype: This could be a read error, since a much larger clone is one nucleotide away. The chain has TRBV4-3 and TRBJ1-4, with D uncertain. Trimming left V 0 bases short and J 7 bases short, with 21 bases between. The CDR3 has 18 amino acids. From germline, CDR1 is LGHNA and CDR2 YSLEER. This CDR3 reads CASSQDGPSRWDSEKLFF. CDR3 in DNA: TGCGCCAGCAGCCAAGATGGTCCGTCGCGCTGGGATAGTGAAAAACTGTTTTTT.

With respect to this clonotype: A much larger clone differs by one base, so this may be a read error. The conserved final phenylalanine or tryptophan is absent from the CDR3, which likely points to a read error. The chain combines TRBV6-2 or TRBV6-3 with TRBJ2-7; 14 bases are shared with TRBD2. V lost 5 bases and J lost 5; bases outside the gene matches: 8. CDR1 and CDR2 from the germline V gene are MNHEY and SVGEGT. The CDR3 consists of 16 residues. The CDR3 coding sequence is TGTGCCAGCAGTCCACTCGCGGGACTAGCGGGAGACGAGCAGTACCTC. This encodes CASSPLAGLAGDEQYL.

The V call is TRBV19, the J call TRBJ2-2, with a possible D match to TRBD1 (6 bases). The CDR3 sequence is 13 residues long. V lost 7 bases to trimming and J lost 6 bases, with 12 bases between them. Germline V lookup: CDR1 LNHDA, CDR2 SQIVND (reference sequence). CDR3 in DNA: TGTGCCAGTAAGAACAGGGCGTCCGGGGAGCTGTTTTTT. Its protein is CASKNRASGELFF.

About this clonotype: A read error is possible here, since a much larger clone lies one base away. This sequence joins TRBV9 and TRBJ2-2; 8 nucleotides align to TRBD2. The CDR3 extends over 15 amino acids. From germline, CDR1 is SGDLS and CDR2 YYNGEE. The chain's CDR3 is CASSPQRENTGELVF. The CDR3, as DNA: TGTGCCAGCAGCCCCCAGCGGGAGAACACCGGGGAGCTGGTTTTT.

This clonotype was detected many times. V gene TRBV4-2 combines with J gene TRBJ2-3; 8 nucleotides match TRBD1. The CDR3 sequence is 15 residues long. The V and J ends lost 1 base and 6 bases, in that order; junction bases with no gene match: 6. CDR1 is LGHNA, CDR2 YNFKEQ, per germline. CDR3 amino acids: CASSQVGDRMDTQYF. CDR3 sequence (DNA): TGTGCCAGCAGCCAAGTGGGGGACAGGATGGATACGCAGTATTTT.

This clonotype was found many times. This sequence joins TRBV4-3 and TRBJ2-5, with D perhaps TRBD2 (7 bases). The CDR3 consists of 14 residues. The ends were cut back, 0 bases at V and 6 bases at J, with 11 bases in the middle. Germline CDR1 and CDR2: LGHNA and YSLEER. Here the CDR3 reads CASSQDAGDKTQYF. As DNA, the CDR3 is TGCGCCAGCAGCCAAGATGCGGGGGACAAGACCCAGTACTTC.